These T cell receptor beta chains were read from a single sample in a study of T cell responses to AZD1222 COVID-19 vaccine. Measured with immunoSEQ multiplex PCR; TCRdb has only the in-frame clones, and not every one. The sample carries about 130,000 clones, just over 90% recorded once. Sequences were derived from peripheral blood, sampled on day 0 of AZD1222 vaccination. These receptors all stem from an adult in good health. Each CDR3 is given with its conserved first and last residue. D genes are given only for firm matches. The listing skips clone size in some rows; elsewhere it reads once, few, many or a size class.

V gene	clone size	J gene	D gene	CDR3 DNA	CDR3 protein
TRBV28	.	TRBJ1-3	.	TGTGCCAGCAGTTTCAGCGGCTCTGGAAACACCATATATTTT	CASSFSGSGNTIYF
TRBV5-4	.	TRBJ2-5	.	TGTGCCAGCAGCTCGGCGGGTCGCCGTCAAGAGACCCAGTACTTC	CASSSAGRRQETQYF
TRBV7-8	once	TRBJ1-1	TRBD1	TGTGCCAGCAGCTTAGCGAACAGGGGGTTCATCACTGAAGCTTTCTTT	CASSLANRGFITEAFF
TRBV11-1	.	TRBJ2-5	.	TGTGCCAGCAGCTTACTCCGGCCGCAAGAGACCCAGTACTTC	CASSLLRPQETQYF
TRBV6-2/TRBV6-3	.	TRBJ2-2	TRBD1	TGTGCCAGCAGCTGGCTCGGACAGGGAGCCGGGGAGCTGTTTTTT	CASSWLGQGAGELFF
TRBV10-2	once	TRBJ2-3	.	TGCGCCAGCAGTGAGCCCCCCTCTCAGGTCCGTACGCAGTATTTT	CASSEPPSQVRTQYF
TRBV7-2	.	TRBJ1-5	.	TGTGCCAGCAGCCCTGGGTCCTCCTGGGGAAGTCAGCCCCAGCATTTT	CASSPGSSWGSQPQHF
TRBV9	few	TRBJ1-1	TRBD1	TGTGCCAGCAGTACAGGGGTGGGGGACACTGAAGCTTTCTTT	CASSTGVGDTEAFF
TRBV19	.	TRBJ1-2	.	TGTGCCAGTAGTTATTCAGGAGCTAACTATGGCTACACCTTC	CASSYSGANYGYTF
TRBV6-5	.	TRBJ2-7	TRBD2	TGTGCCAGCGGTACTAGCGGGGGAACCTACGAGCAGTACTTC	CASGTSGGTYEQYF
TRBV24-1	.	TRBJ1-1	.	TGTGCCACCAGTCCAGGGAGGAACACTGAAGCTTTCTTT	CATSPGRNTEAFF
TRBV3-1/TRBV3-2	.	TRBJ2-7	.	TGTGCCAGCAGCCAAGATGACCTCCCACGGCCCTACGAGCAGTACTTC	CASSQDDLPRPYEQYF
TRBV12-2	.	TRBJ1-1	.	TGTGCAAGTCGCTTAAAGGCGGGTAGGGGGACGGAGGGGACTGAAGCTTTCTTT	CASRLKAGRGTEGTEAFF
TRBV15	.	TRBJ2-5	.	TGTGCCACCAGCAGAGATCGGGGGCAGGAGACCCAGTACTTC	CATSRDRGQETQYF
TRBV12-2	once	TRBJ1-5	.	TGTGCAAGTGATGGGGGCGGGAATCAGCCCCAGCATTTT	CASDGGGNQPQHF
TRBV6-5	.	TRBJ1-1	.	TGTGCCAGCAGTTACTCTATTGTGGGGGGGAACACTGAAGCTTTCTTT	CASSYSIVGGNTEAFF
TRBV13	.	TRBJ1-3	.	TGTGCCAGCAGCAGACGGGACTCTGGAAACACCATATATTTT	CASSRRDSGNTIYF
TRBV20-1	.	TRBJ2-1	.	TGCAGTGCTAGTGACCGGGCGGCTAATGAGCAGTTCTTC	CSASDRAANEQFF
TRBV30	.	TRBJ1-5	TRBD1	TGTGCCTGGAGTACGGGACAGGGTAATCAGCCCCAGCATTTT	CAWSTGQGNQPQHF
TRBV11-1	.	TRBJ2-7	.	TGTGCCAGCAGCTTCGGCCTGACCTACGAGCAGTACTTC	CASSFGLTYEQYF
TRBV4-2	.	TRBJ1-5	.	TGTGCCAGCAGCCAACTGGGGGGCGTGAGTCAGCCCCAGCATTTT	CASSQLGGVSQPQHF
TRBV6-2/TRBV6-3	.	TRBJ1-1	.	TGTGCCAGCAGTTACGAAGGAACGCGGTGGACTGAAGCTTTCTTT	CASSYEGTRWTEAFF
TRBV13	.	TRBJ2-7	.	TGTGCCAGCAGCCGGGGGGCCGTCTACGAGCAGTACTTC	CASSRGAVYEQYF
TRBV30	.	TRBJ1-6	TRBD1	TGTGCCTGGAGTGTTCTGACAGGGAATTCACCCCTCCACTTT	CAWSVLTGNSPLHF
TRBV7-9	once	TRBJ2-1	.	TGTGCCAGCAGTCTCACCCGGGGGGCTCGTATCGATGAGCAGTTCTTC	CASSLTRGARIDEQFF
TRBV7-2	.	TRBJ2-7	.	TGTGCCAGCAGCTTGATGTCCGCCTACGAGCAGTACTTC	CASSLMSAYEQYF
TRBV3-1/TRBV3-2	.	TRBJ2-2	TRBD1	TGTGCCAGCAGCAAGGACAGGCTTGACACCGGGGAGCTGTTTTTT	CASSKDRLDTGELFF
TRBV30	.	TRBJ1-3	TRBD1	TGTGCCTGGAGCCGAGGGACAGCCGGAAACACCATATATTTT	CAWSRGTAGNTIYF
TRBV14	.	TRBJ2-1	TRBD2	TGTGCCAGCAGCCAACTAGCGGGGGGGCCCAATGAGCAGTTCTTC	CASSQLAGGPNEQFF
TRBV11-2	.	TRBJ2-1	.	TGTGCCAGCAGCTCGGACAGCAGCTCCTACAATGAGCAGTTCTTC	CASSSDSSSYNEQFF
TRBV11-2	.	TRBJ1-6	TRBD1	TGTGCCAGCAGCACAAGGACAGGGGGCGCGGATTCACCCCTCCACTTT	CASSTRTGGADSPLHF
TRBV19	few	TRBJ1-6	TRBD1	TGTGCCAGTAGTACCACGGGACAGCCTAATTCACCCCTCCACTTT	CASSTTGQPNSPLHF
TRBV24-1	.	TRBJ1-5	.	TGTGCCACCAGTGATGAGGGGCTACCTAATCAGCCCCAGCATTTT	CATSDEGLPNQPQHF